The rows below give T cell receptor beta chains drawn from one sample of a study of OX40 agonist ivuxolimab in advanced cancers. Libraries were prepared by immunoSEQ multiplex PCR; TCRdb keeps only in-frame clonotypes and omits some of them. The sample lists some 81,000 clones, around 83% occurring once. The sequences come from CD4+ or CD8+ T cells sorted from blood, collected in a trial of the OX40 agonist ivuxolimab. These receptors were obtained from an adult with an advanced solid tumor such as melanoma, head and neck, liver or kidney cancer. Both conserved end residues are part of each CDR3. The D gene is left open where the match is weak. Part of the rows lack a size; the others show once, few, many or a class for expanded clones.

j_call,d_call,cdr3_length,clone_size,v_call,cdr3_nt,cdr3_aa
TRBJ2-2,.,15,.,TRBV5-1,TGCGCCAGCAGCCCCTCAGGAGTAGTTACCGGGGAGCTGTTTTTT,CASSPSGVVTGELFF
TRBJ1-5,TRBD1,15,.,TRBV7-2,TGTGCCAGCAGCTTTTCGGGACAGGGAAATCAGCCCCAGCATTTT,CASSFSGQGNQPQHF
TRBJ2-2,TRBD2,17,.,TRBV30,TGTGCCTGGAGTGTACCTGGGGGAGGGCCCCACACCGGGGAGCTGTTTTTT,CAWSVPGGGPHTGELFF
TRBJ2-3,TRBD2,15,.,TRBV6-1,TGTGCCAGCAGAACCACTAGCGGACGCACAGATACGCAGTATTTT,CASRTTSGRTDTQYF
TRBJ2-3,TRBD2,16,.,TRBV19,TGTGCCAGTAGTTTACATCGCGGGAGGGCCCCAGATACGCAGTATTTT,CASSLHRGRAPDTQYF
TRBJ2-4,TRBD2,17,.,TRBV7-3,TGTGCCAGCACCCACAGAGGACTAGCGGGAGCCAAAAACATTCAGTACTTC,CASTHRGLAGAKNIQYF
TRBJ2-7,.,14,.,TRBV10-3,TGTGCCATCAGTGATGGGTCCTCGGGGTACGAGCAGTACTTC,CAISDGSSGYEQYF
TRBJ2-3,.,14,.,TRBV28,TGTGCCAGCTTTCCGGGACGGGGACCGGATACGCAGTATTTT,CASFPGRGPDTQYF
TRBJ2-6,.,16,.,TRBV6-6,TGTGCCAGCAGTTACTTACGACAGGAAGGGGCCAACGTCCTGACTTTC,CASSYLRQEGANVLTF
TRBJ2-7,.,14,.,TRBV15,TGTGCCACCAGCAGAGGGCAGGCTTCCTACGAGCAGTACTTC,CATSRGQASYEQYF
TRBJ1-6,.,14,.,TRBV4-2,TGTGCCAGCAGCCGACAGTCGGACAATTCACCCCTCCACTTT,CASSRQSDNSPLHF
TRBJ2-2,.,14,.,TRBV2,TGTGCCAGCAGTGTAATGGGGGACACCGGGGAGCTGTTTTTT,CASSVMGDTGELFF
TRBJ1-4,.,15,.,TRBV7-2,TGTGCCAGCAGCTTAACGGGGATCACTAATGAAAAACTGTTTTTT,CASSLTGITNEKLFF
TRBJ1-1,.,13,.,TRBV7-2,TGTGCCAGCAGCTCGGACAGGAACACTGAAGCTTTCTTT,CASSSDRNTEAFF
TRBJ2-7,.,15,.,TRBV6-5,TGTGCCAGCAGTCTCCGTGGCGGCGCCGCGGGGGAGCAGTACTTC,CASSLRGGAAGEQYF
TRBJ1-1,.,15,.,TRBV19,TGTGCCAGTACCCAGAAGCGAGCTAAGAACACTGAAGCTTTCTTT,CASTQKRAKNTEAFF
TRBJ1-1,TRBD1,15,once,TRBV5-1,TGCGCCAGCAGCTTGGACGGACAGGAGAACACTGAAGCTTTCTTT,CASSLDGQENTEAFF
TRBJ2-3,.,13,once,TRBV29-1,TGCAGCGCTAGGGGGGGAGCGAAGGATACGCAGTATTTT,CSARGGAKDTQYF
TRBJ1-1,.,15,.,TRBV19,TGTGCCAGTAGCCCTCCCTGGACGCCGAACACTGAAGCTTTCTTT,CASSPPWTPNTEAFF
TRBJ1-1,.,15,few,TRBV15,TGTGCCACCAGCAGAGATCGCCCAGTAAGAACTGAAGCTTTCTTT,CATSRDRPVRTEAFF
TRBJ2-7,.,13,.,TRBV6-1,TGTGCCAGCAGTGTTAGGGATTCCTACGAGCAGTACTTC,CASSVRDSYEQYF
TRBJ1-1,TRBD1,13,once,TRBV29-1,TGCAGCGTGGGGGGACAGGGGAACACTGAAGCTTTCTTT,CSVGGQGNTEAFF
TRBJ2-4,.,14,.,TRBV28,TGTGCCAGCAGTGTGACAGGCGGGTTGAACATTCAGTACTTC,CASSVTGGLNIQYF
TRBJ1-5,TRBD1,14,.,TRBV29-1,TGCAGCGTTGGAGACACAGGGGCGGGTCAGCCCCAGCATTTT,CSVGDTGAGQPQHF
TRBJ1-1,.,12,once,TRBV6-1,TGTGCCAGCAGTGTAAGATCGACCGAAGCTTTCTTT,CASSVRSTEAFF
TRBJ2-6,.,17,.,TRBV27,TGTGCCAGCAGTTTATCGGGGGCGGGGGCTGGGGCCAACGTCCTGACTTTC,CASSLSGAGAGANVLTF
TRBJ2-2,TRBD2,13,.,TRBV5-4,TGTGCCACCCGACTAGCGGACACCGGGGAGCTGTTTTTT,CATRLADTGELFF
TRBJ2-3,TRBD2,14,few,TRBV5-4,TGTGCCAGCAGACCTAGCGGGAGCACAGATACGCAGTATTTT,CASRPSGSTDTQYF
TRBJ2-3,.,15,few,TRBV7-2,TGTGCCAGCAGCTTATGGGGGAGCGACACAGATACGCAGTATTTT,CASSLWGSDTDTQYF
TRBJ2-1,TRBD2,15,.,TRBV5-1,TGCGCCAGCAGCTTGGGACTAGCGGTGCACAATGAGCAGTTCTTC,CASSLGLAVHNEQFF
TRBJ1-3,.,15,.,TRBV6-6,TGTGCCAGCAGTTACGGGCAGGGCGGGGGAAACACCATATATTTT,CASSYGQGGGNTIYF
TRBJ1-2,.,16,once,TRBV28,TGTGCCAGCGCGGCTATATACAGCATTTCTAACTATGGCTACACCTTC,CASAAIYSISNYGYTF
TRBJ1-5,.,12,once,TRBV6-6,TGTGCCAGCAGTCCAGAGTACCAGCCCCAGCATTTT,CASSPEYQPQHF
TRBJ1-1,TRBD1,15,.,TRBV19,TGTGCCAGTAGGCCGACAGGGAGGGCAAACACTGAAGCTTTCTTT,CASRPTGRANTEAFF
TRBJ1-5,.,14,.,TRBV19,TGTGCCATCTCCCGGGGTCAGGGTGATCAGCCCCAGCATTTT,CAISRGQGDQPQHF
TRBJ2-1,.,16,.,TRBV5-1,TGCGCCAGCAGCTTGGAGGTCGGGGGGCTCTACAATGAGCAGTTCTTC,CASSLEVGGLYNEQFF
TRBJ1-6,.,15,few,TRBV7-2,TGTGCCAGCACCCCGGGGGGGGCTGTAAATTCACCCCTCCACTTT,CASTPGGAVNSPLHF
TRBJ2-3,.,12,.,TRBV7-9,TGTGCCAGCAGCTTGACCACAGGGACGCAGTATTTT,CASSLTTGTQYF
TRBJ2-5,TRBD1,15,once,TRBV18,TGTGCCAGCTCACCACCCCAGGGGGCTCGGGAGACCCAGTACTTC,CASSPPQGARETQYF
TRBJ2-1,.,15,.,TRBV18,TGTGCCAGCTCACCAGTAGCTAGCGAGAACAATGAGCAGTTCTTC,CASSPVASENNEQFF
TRBJ2-7,.,13,.,TRBV7-6,TGTGCCAGCAGCTCGGGCAGCTCCTACGAGCAGTACTTC,CASSSGSSYEQYF
TRBJ2-1,.,12,.,TRBV10-2,TGCGCCAGCGGGACGGGAAACAATGAGCAGTTCTTC,CASGTGNNEQFF
TRBJ1-6,TRBD1,15,once,TRBV6-6,TGTGCCAGCAGGCCTCCCCAGGGGGCGTCTTCACCCCTCCACTTT,CASRPPQGASSPLHF
TRBJ1-4,.,14,.,TRBV9,TGTGCCAGCAAAAAGGGGACAACTAATGAAAAACTGTTTTTT,CASKKGTTNEKLFF
TRBJ2-3,.,17,.,TRBV5-6,TGTGCCAGCAGCTTGGTGAGTCGGGCGGGGGCCCAAGATACGCAGTATTTT,CASSLVSRAGAQDTQYF
TRBJ2-2,TRBD2,17,.,TRBV2,TGTGCCACCAGGACTAGCGGGGGCCTCGCGAACACCGGGGAGCTGTTTTTT,CATRTSGGLANTGELFF
TRBJ2-7,TRBD2,16,.,TRBV6-1,TGTGCCAGCAGTGAAGTATGGCGGGGGGGGACCTACGAGCAGTACTTC,CASSEVWRGGTYEQYF
TRBJ2-2,TRBD1,17,.,TRBV18,TGTGCCAGCTCACCACGATTTGGGACAGGGAACACCGGGGAGCTGTTTTTT,CASSPRFGTGNTGELFF
TRBJ1-5,TRBD1,17,few,TRBV2,TGTGCCAGTACCCGGACAGGGGGCCCATATAGCAATCAGCCCCAGCATTTT,CASTRTGGPYSNQPQHF
TRBJ2-7,.,16,.,TRBV28,TGTGCCAGCAGTTTATGGACGGAAGGCCGCTCCTACGAGCAGTACTTC,CASSLWTEGRSYEQYF
TRBJ2-7,.,12,.,TRBV6-1,TGTGCCAGCAAGAAGGGCCCCTACGAGCAGTACTTC,CASKKGPYEQYF
TRBJ1-2,TRBD1,14,.,TRBV28,TGTGCCAGCAGTACTGGGACAGGTTACTATGGCTACACCTTC,CASSTGTGYYGYTF
TRBJ1-2,.,13,.,TRBV7-9,TGTGCCAGCAGCGCGGGGGTAACCTATGGCTACACCTTC,CASSAGVTYGYTF
TRBJ2-7,.,15,.,TRBV19,TGTGCCAGTAGTATAAGGGGGTCGTCGTCCTACGAGCAGTACTTC,CASSIRGSSSYEQYF